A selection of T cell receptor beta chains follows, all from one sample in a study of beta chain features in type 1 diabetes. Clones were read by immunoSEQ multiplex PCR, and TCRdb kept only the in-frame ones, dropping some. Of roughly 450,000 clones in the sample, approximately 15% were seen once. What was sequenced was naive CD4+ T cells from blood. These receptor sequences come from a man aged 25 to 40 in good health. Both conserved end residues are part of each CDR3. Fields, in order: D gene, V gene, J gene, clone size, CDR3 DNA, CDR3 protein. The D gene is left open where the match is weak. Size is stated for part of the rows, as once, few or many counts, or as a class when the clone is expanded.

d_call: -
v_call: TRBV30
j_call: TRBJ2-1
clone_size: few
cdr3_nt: TGTGCCTGGACTCTCGCGGGCCCATCCTACAATGAGCAGTTCTTC
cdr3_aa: CAWTLAGPSYNEQFF

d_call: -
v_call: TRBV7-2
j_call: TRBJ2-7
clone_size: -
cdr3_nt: TGTGCCAGCAGCAGAACGACAGGATACGAGCAGTACTTC
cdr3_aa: CASSRTTGYEQYF

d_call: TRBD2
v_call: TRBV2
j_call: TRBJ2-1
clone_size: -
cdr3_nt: TGTGCCAGAGGACTAGCGGGAGGGAGCTCCTACAATGAGCAGTTCTTC
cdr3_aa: CARGLAGGSSYNEQFF

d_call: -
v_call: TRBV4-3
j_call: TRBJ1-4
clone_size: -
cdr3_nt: TGCGCCAGCAGCCGAACAGGGAGTCCTAATGAAAAACTGTTTTTT
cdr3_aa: CASSRTGSPNEKLFF

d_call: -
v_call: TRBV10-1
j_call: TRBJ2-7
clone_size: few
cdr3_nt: TGCGCCAGCAGTGAGTACGGACGTCGCGAGCAGTACTTC
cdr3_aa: CASSEYGRREQYF

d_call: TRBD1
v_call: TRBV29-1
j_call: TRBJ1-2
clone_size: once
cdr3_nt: TGCAGCGAAGGGGGCTTACATGGCTACACCTTC
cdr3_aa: CSEGGLHGYTF

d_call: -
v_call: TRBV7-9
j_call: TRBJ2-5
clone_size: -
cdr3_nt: TGTGCCAGCTCTATACAGGGAATGGAGACCCAGTACTTC
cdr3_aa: CASSIQGMETQYF

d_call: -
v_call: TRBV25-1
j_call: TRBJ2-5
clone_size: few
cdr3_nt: TGTGCCAGCAGAGGGCCGACGGGAGAGGTTGGGGAGACCCAGTACTTC
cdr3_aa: CASRGPTGEVGETQYF

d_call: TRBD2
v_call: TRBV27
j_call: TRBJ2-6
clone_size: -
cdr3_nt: TGTGCCAGCAGGGGACTAGCGGGAGAGGATGGGGCCAACGTCCTGACTTTC
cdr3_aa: CASRGLAGEDGANVLTF

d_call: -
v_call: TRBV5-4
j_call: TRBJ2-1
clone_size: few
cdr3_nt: TGTGCCAGCAGCTTGGGGTCTAGGACGTACAATGAGCAGTTCTTC
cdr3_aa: CASSLGSRTYNEQFF

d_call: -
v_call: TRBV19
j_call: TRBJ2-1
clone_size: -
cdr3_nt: TGTGCCAGTAGGGTTTACAATGAGCAGTTCTTC
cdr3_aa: CASRVYNEQFF

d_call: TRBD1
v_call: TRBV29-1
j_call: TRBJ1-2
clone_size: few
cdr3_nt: TGCAGCGTTACCCGGGACAGGGGTTATGGCTACACCTTC
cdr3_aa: CSVTRDRGYGYTF

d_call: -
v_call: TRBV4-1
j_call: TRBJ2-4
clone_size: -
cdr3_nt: TGCGCCAGCAGCCCTCTAGGTTCGAGTAGGCTAGCCAAAAACATTCAGTACTTC
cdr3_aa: CASSPLGSSRLAKNIQYF

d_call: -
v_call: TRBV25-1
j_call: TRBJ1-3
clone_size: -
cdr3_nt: TGTGCCAGCAGTGAAAGCGGGTCCTCCATATATTTT
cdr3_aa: CASSESGSSIYF

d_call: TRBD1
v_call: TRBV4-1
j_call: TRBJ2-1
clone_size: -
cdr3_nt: TGCGCCAGCAGCCTTGGGGACAGTTCGCAGTTCTTC
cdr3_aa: CASSLGDSSQFF

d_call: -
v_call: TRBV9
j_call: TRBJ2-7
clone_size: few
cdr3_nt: TGTGCCAGCAGCGTAAATTCTCAATACGAGCAGTACTTC
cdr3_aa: CASSVNSQYEQYF

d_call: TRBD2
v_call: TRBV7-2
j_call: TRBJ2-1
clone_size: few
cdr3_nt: TGTGCCAGCAGCAAAGGGAGGGTTCGTCCTGAGCAGTTCTTC
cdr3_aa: CASSKGRVRPEQFF

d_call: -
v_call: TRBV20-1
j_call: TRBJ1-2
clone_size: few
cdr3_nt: TGCAGTGCTAGAGTCGGGGACGGCTACACCTTC
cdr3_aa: CSARVGDGYTF

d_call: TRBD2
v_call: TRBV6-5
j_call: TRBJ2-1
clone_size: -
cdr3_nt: TGTGCCAGCGGGCGGGGGGTAGATGAGCAGTTCTTC
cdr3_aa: CASGRGVDEQFF

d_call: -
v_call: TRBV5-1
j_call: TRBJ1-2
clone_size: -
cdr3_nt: TGCGCCAGCAGCCAGGAATGGGGGTATGGCTACACCTTC
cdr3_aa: CASSQEWGYGYTF

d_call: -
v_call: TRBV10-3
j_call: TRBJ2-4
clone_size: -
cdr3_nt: TGTGCCATCAGTGAGTCGGACGGAGCACTTCAGTACTTC
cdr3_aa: CAISESDGALQYF

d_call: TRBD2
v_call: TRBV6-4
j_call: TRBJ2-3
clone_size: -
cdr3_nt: TGTGCCAGCAGACAGGGACTAGCGGGCACAGATACGCAGTATTTT
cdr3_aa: CASRQGLAGTDTQYF

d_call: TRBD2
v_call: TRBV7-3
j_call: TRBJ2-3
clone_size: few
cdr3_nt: TGTGCCAGCAGCCCCGGACTAGCGGGAGTCATGAATACGCAGTATTTT
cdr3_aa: CASSPGLAGVMNTQYF

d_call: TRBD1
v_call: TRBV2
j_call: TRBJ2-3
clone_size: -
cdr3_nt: TGTGCCAGAGGGACAGGGGGCTTGGATACGCAGTATTTT
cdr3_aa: CARGTGGLDTQYF

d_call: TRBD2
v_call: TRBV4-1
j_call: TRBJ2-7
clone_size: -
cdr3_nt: TGCGCCAGCAGCCCCCTTCGGACTAGCGGGGGGTACGAGCAGTACTTC
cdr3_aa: CASSPLRTSGGYEQYF

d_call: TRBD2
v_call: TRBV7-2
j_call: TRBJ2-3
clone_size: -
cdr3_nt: TGTGCCAGCAGCTTAGGAATCGGACTAGCGTCTAAAGATACGCAGTATTTT
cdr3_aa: CASSLGIGLASKDTQYF

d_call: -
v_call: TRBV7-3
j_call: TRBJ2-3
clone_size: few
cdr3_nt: TGTGCCAGCAGCTTAGGTCGAGGCCTCCTGTCGGATACGCAGTATTTT
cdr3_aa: CASSLGRGLLSDTQYF

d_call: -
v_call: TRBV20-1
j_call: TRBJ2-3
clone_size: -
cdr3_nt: TGCAGTGCTAGATCCACGGATACGCAGTATTTT
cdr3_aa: CSARSTDTQYF

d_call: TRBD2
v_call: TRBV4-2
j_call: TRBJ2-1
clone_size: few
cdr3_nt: TGTGCCAGCAGCCAATGGGCGGGAGTGAACAATGAGCAGTTCTTC
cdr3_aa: CASSQWAGVNNEQFF

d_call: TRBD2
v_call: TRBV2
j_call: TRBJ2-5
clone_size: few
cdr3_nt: TGTGCCATATCAGGGAGATTAGGGGAGGGCCAGTACTTC
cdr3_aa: CAISGRLGEGQYF

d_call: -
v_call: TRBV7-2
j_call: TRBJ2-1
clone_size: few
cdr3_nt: TGTGCCAGCAGCCCATCCAGGGTAATTCGCGACAATGAGCAGTTCTTC
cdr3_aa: CASSPSRVIRDNEQFF

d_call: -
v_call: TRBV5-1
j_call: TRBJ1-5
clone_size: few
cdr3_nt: TGCGCCAGCAGCTTACAGGGCGATAGCAATCAGCCCCAGCATTTT
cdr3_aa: CASSLQGDSNQPQHF

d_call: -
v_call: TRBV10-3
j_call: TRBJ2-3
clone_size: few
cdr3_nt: TGTGCCATCAGTGTGGGGACAGATACGCAGTATTTT
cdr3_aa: CAISVGTDTQYF

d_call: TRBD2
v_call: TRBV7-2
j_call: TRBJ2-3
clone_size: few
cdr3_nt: TGTGCCAGCAGCTTAGCGGCGGGGGGCATAGATACGCAGTATTTT
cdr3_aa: CASSLAAGGIDTQYF

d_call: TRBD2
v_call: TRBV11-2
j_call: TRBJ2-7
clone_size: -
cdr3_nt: TGTGCCAGCAGTCAAAACGGGGGGGCCCTAAGCTACGAGCAGTACTTC
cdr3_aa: CASSQNGGALSYEQYF

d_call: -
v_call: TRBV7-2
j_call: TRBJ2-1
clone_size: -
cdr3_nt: TGTGCCAGCAGCTTAGGACTGGGAAATGAGCAGTTCTTC
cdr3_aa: CASSLGLGNEQFF

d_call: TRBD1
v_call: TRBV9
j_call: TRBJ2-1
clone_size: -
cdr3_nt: TGTGCCAGCAGCGTAGCTGGACAGGGCTATGAGCAGTTCTTC
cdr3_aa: CASSVAGQGYEQFF

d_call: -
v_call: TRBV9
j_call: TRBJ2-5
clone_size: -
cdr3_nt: TGTGCCAGCAGCGTAGCTACAGGCGAGGGGGAGACCCAGTACTTC
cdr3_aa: CASSVATGEGETQYF

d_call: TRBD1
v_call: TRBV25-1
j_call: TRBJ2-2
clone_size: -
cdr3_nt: TGTGCCAGCAGGGACAGGGGGCCCGGGGAGCTGTTTTTT
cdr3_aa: CASRDRGPGELFF

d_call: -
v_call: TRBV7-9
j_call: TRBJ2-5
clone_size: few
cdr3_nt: TGTGCCAGCAGCGCCTGGACAATCCAAGAGACCCAGTACTTC
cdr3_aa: CASSAWTIQETQYF

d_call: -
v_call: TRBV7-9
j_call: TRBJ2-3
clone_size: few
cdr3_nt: TGTGCCAGCAGCCCATCGTGGGGTGGTGGGATACATGACACAGATACGCAGTATTTT
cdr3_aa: CASSPSWGGGIHDTDTQYF

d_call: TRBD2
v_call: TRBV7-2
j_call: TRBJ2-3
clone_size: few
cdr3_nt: TGTGCCAGCAGCCCAGGGCTAGCGGATAGTAGGGGAGATACGCAGTATTTT
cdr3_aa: CASSPGLADSRGDTQYF

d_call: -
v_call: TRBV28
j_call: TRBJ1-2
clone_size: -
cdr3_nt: TGTGCCAGCAGTTGGTCCCGTGAGGGGGGAGGCTACACCTTC
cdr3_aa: CASSWSREGGGYTF

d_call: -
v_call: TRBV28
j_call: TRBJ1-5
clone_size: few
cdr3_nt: TGTGCCAGCAGTTTGGAGGGTCGGAGCAATCAGCCCCAGCATTTT
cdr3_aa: CASSLEGRSNQPQHF

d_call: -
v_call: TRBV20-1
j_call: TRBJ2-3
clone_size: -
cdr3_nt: TGCAGTGCTGAGGGCCCAGATACGCAGTATTTT
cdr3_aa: CSAEGPDTQYF

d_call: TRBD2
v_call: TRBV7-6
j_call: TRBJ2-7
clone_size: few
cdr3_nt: TGTGCCAGCAGCTTAGGTCTAGCGGGGACATCCTACGAGCAGTACTTC
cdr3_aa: CASSLGLAGTSYEQYF

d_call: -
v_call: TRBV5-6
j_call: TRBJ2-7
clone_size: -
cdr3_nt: TGTGCCAGCAGTCTCCGGACGGACCCCTCCTACGAGCAGTACTTC
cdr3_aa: CASSLRTDPSYEQYF

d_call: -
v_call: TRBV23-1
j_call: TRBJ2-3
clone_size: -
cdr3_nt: TGCGCCAGCAGTCGGGGGGCAGATACGCAGTATTTT
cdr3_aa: CASSRGADTQYF

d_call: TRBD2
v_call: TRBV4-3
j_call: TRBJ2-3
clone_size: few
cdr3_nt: TGCGCCAGCAGCCAAGATACTAGCGGGAGAGATACGCAGTATTTT
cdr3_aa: CASSQDTSGRDTQYF

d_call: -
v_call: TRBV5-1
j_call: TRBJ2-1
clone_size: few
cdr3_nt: TGCGCCAGCAGGTTTGGGCTTAACTACAATGAGCAGTTCTTC
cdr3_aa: CASRFGLNYNEQFF